This T cell receptor (beta chain) was identified during a study of blood T cell repertoires in COVID-19. Whole-study context: The samples span acute and convalescent COVID-19 from the United States, Italy and Spain.

Measured with immunoSEQ multiplex PCR; TCRdb has only the in-frame clones, and not every one. Of roughly 31,000 clones listed, approximately 87% were seen once; the top ten hold nearly 25%. Germline V CDR1 and CDR2: SGHRS, YFSETQ. CDR3 length equals 14 residues. V trimming: 3 bases; J trimming: 4 bases; junction bases outside the gene matches: 5. The chain employs TRBV5-1 and TRBJ1-1, with 8 positions matching TRBD1. Source material: peripheral blood. The sequence was collected from a human donor with active COVID-19. The donor label of this sample is uncertain. This CDR3 reads CASSSVTGGTEAFF. CDR3 DNA: TGCGCCAGCAGCTCTGTTACAGGGGGCACTGAAGCTTTCTTT.